This is a list of T cell receptor beta chains from one sample in a study of T cell responses to AZD1222 COVID-19 vaccine. Libraries were prepared by immunoSEQ multiplex PCR; TCRdb keeps only in-frame clonotypes and omits some of them. The sample lists about 99,000 clones; around 90% were seen once. The specimen comprised peripheral blood, sampled on day 0 of AZD1222 vaccination. The receptors were gathered from an adult in good health. Both conserved end residues are trimmed from each CDR3.

TRBJ2-3 | 14 | TRBV7-9 | ASTGAARPGTDTQY
TRBJ1-4 | 13 | TRBV2 | ASSELGSTNEKLF
TRBJ1-2 | 15 | TRBV19 | ASSPLPGQPLGYGYT
TRBJ1-2 | 14 | TRBV15 | ATSRGGLQGKGGYT
TRBJ2-1 | 12 | TRBV30 | AWSASGSYNEQF
TRBJ2-3 | 13 | TRBV12-5 | ASGFRTSPTDTQY
TRBJ2-3 | 13 | TRBV7-2 | ASSQGIISTDTQY
TRBJ2-5 | 11 | TRBV11-2 | ASSFVTVPTQY
TRBJ1-2 | 13 | TRBV10-3 | AISDRRVGNYGYT
TRBJ2-2 | 13 | TRBV28 | ASSFGVGSTGELF
TRBJ1-2 | 12 | TRBV6-2/TRBV6-3 | ASSYGAGVRGYT
TRBJ2-7 | 14 | TRBV25-1 | ASSIPERVHSYEQY
TRBJ1-2 | 16 | TRBV4-2 | ASSQGADSSGPVRGYT
TRBJ1-6 | 14 | TRBV9 | ASSRADSSHNSPLH
TRBJ1-1 | 10 | TRBV7-9 | ASSSAGAEAF
TRBJ2-6 | 16 | TRBV5-5 | ASSLDWVGGSGANVLT
TRBJ1-2 | 13 | TRBV13 | ASSLRDGRNYGYT